This TCR beta chain came from a study of cytomegalovirus exposure and HLA in healthy donors. Looked up from germline, CDR1 is SNHLY and CDR2 is FYNNEI. J was trimmed by 6 bases and V by 4 bases; bases with no gene match: 5. CDR3 size: 15 residues. Primers included in the PCR were 60 Vbeta and 13 Jbeta primers. Using immunoSEQ multiplex PCR, the repertoire was profiled, and TCRdb retains in-frame clones only, with some absent. The table has around 160,000 clones, 70% to 80% seen once. Sampled while nominally healthy, donors likely had unrecorded immune exposures. The J gene is TRBJ2-1, the V gene TRBV2; 11 positions match TRBD2. What was sequenced was PBMCs. This sequence was found in a man aged 45-65 years in good health and CMV-seropositive. DNA of the CDR3: TGTGCCAGCAGTGTACTAGCGGGGGACCCCAATGAGCAGTTCTTC. This translates into CASSVLAGDPNEQFF.